Below, 21 T cell receptor beta chains from the same sample are listed, as sequenced in a study of blood T cell repertoires in COVID-19. Sequenced by immunoSEQ multiplex PCR; TCRdb stores in-frame clones only, minus some. This table holds about 24,000 clones, 85% to 90% found once. Specimen: peripheral blood. These receptors originate from a man in his 70s with COVID-19, enrolled during active disease.

The gene calls are TRBV18 and TRBJ2-1; D is perhaps TRBD2 (5 bases). V dropped 3 bases and J dropped 2 bases, with 11 bases sitting between them. The CDR3 is 15 amino acids. From germline, CDR1 is KGHSH and CDR2 LQKENI. The CDR3 sequence is CASSPYGETYNEQFF. CDR3 DNA sequence: TGTGCCAGCTCACCCTACGGGGAAACCTACAATGAGCAGTTCTTC.

V gene TRBV19 combines with J gene TRBJ1-1; D ambiguous. The V end lost 5 bases, the J end lost 0 bases, and 10 bases lay between the germline ends. This CDR3 region has 14 residues. Germline loops: CDR1 LNHDA, CDR2 SQIVND (reference sequence). Here the CDR3 reads CASSPAGLNTEAFF. In DNA form, the CDR3 reads TGTGCCAGTAGTCCCGCGGGCCTGAACACTGAAGCTTTCTTT.

The chain uses TRBV11-2 and TRBJ2-3, with 8 positions matching TRBD2. CDR3 length: 15 residues. Germline CDR1 reads SGHAT; CDR2 reads FQNNGV. Unmatched junction bases numbered 12, after V lost 7 bases and J lost 6 bases. CDR3 sequence (DNA): TGTGCCAGCACCCTCGACGGGGGGGCTAGGGATACGCAGTATTTT. Amino acids: CASTLDGGARDTQYF.

The CDR3 protein is CASSGGQGPNEQYF. In nucleotides, the CDR3 is TGTGCCAGCAGCGGGGGACAGGGGCCCAACGAGCAGTACTTC. The chain is built from TRBV7-8 and TRBJ2-7, with 10 bases lining up with TRBD1. CDR3 length: 14 residues. Germline V gene lookup returns CDR1 SGHVS and CDR2 FQNEAQ. Germline trimming cut 5 bases from V and 5 bases from J; bases unmatched to any gene: 6.

This clone came up once. No conserved phenylalanine or tryptophan ends this CDR3, so it is likely a read error. It is unclear where the CDR3 begins or ends on the DNA, so no DNA is shown, and the CDR3 is as TCRdb lists it. This chain links TRBV9 with TRBJ1-3; TRBD1, the table's D call, lacks a check against the DNA. The CDR3 is 13 residues long, counting both termini. The V gene's germline CDR1 is SGDLS and CDR2 YYNGEE. Here the CDR3 reads CASSVRSGQGAGP.

The J gene is TRBJ2-4, the V gene TRBV5-4; 11 nucleotides line up with TRBD1. Germline V gene lookup returns CDR1 SGHNT and CDR2 YYREEE (reference sequence). The CDR3 is 15 amino acids. The J segment lost 7 bases and the V segment lost 2 bases, leaving 5 bases of the junction unmatched. The CDR3 here is CASSFGQGARNIQYF. The CDR3 bases are TGTGCCAGCAGCTTTGGACAGGGGGCGCGGAACATTCAGTACTTC.

The V call is TRBV21-1, the J call TRBJ2-4; TRBD1, the D gene given by the table, was not confirmed from the DNA. TRBV21-1 is tagged as a pseudogene. The CDR3 length is 14 residues. Written as DNA, the CDR3 is TGTGCCAGCAGCATTAAAGACAATAAAAACATTCAGTACTTC. Translated, it gives CASSIKDNKNIQYF.

The rearrangement joins TRBV11-3 to TRBJ1-1, with D unresolved. V was cut by 5 bases and J by 0 bases, with 7 bases left in between. This CDR3 comprises 13 residues. Germline values: CDR1 SGHNT, CDR2 YENEEA. CDR3: CASSASLNTEAFF. CDR3 DNA: TGTGCCAGCAGCGCAAGCCTGAACACTGAAGCTTTCTTT.

This chain links TRBV5-1 with TRBJ1-5; weak D call: TRBD1 (5 bases). V shed 4 bases and J shed 4 bases, with 12 bases lying between them. The germline gives CDR1 SGHRS, CDR2 YFSETQ. This CDR3 has 14 residues. Here the CDR3 reads CASSPGGGNQPQHF. Here the CDR3 DNA reads TGCGCCAGCAGCCCCGGTGGGGGGAATCAGCCCCAGCATTTT.

This chain uses TRBV5-1 with TRBJ1-1; 10 nucleotides line up with TRBD1. Looked up from germline, CDR1 is SGHRS and CDR2 is YFSETQ. Unmatched junction bases numbered 10, after V lost 4 bases and J lost 10 bases. This CDR3 comprises 14 residues. In DNA, the CDR3 is TGCGCCAGCAGCGCTCCTGGGACAGGGGATCGAGCTTTCTTT. This translates into CASSAPGTGDRAFF.

The rearrangement uses TRBV27 and TRBJ2-3, with 14 bases identical to TRBD2. The length of the CDR3 is 16 residues. CDR1 MNHEY and CDR2 SMNVEV come from the germline V gene (reference sequence). The ends lost 9 bases at V and 0 bases at J; junction bases unmatched: 5. The CDR3 reads CASRLAGGGSTDTQYF. For the CDR3, the DNA is TGTGCCAGTAGACTAGCGGGAGGGGGTAGCACAGATACGCAGTATTTT.

V gene TRBV3-1 (or the pseudogene TRBV3-2) combines with J gene TRBJ2-5, with unresolved D. V lost 1 base to trimming and J lost 5 bases, with 17 bases between them. The CDR3 is 16 residues long. Germline loops: CDR1 LGHDT, CDR2 YNNKEL (reference sequence). In DNA, the CDR3 is TGTGCCAGCAGCCAAGGGGCCACCTCCTCTTGGGAGACCCAGTACTTC. Its translation is CASSQGATSSWETQYF.

V gene TRBV29-1 combines with J gene TRBJ2-3, with TRBD2 matching over 13 bases. This CDR3 contains 19 residues. With V trimmed by 0 bases and J by 0 bases, 9 bases remained unmatched. CDR1 is SQVTM and CDR2 is ANQGSEA in the germline V gene. The CDR3 region is CSVEDRGLAGLVSTDTQYF. The CDR3 coding sequence is TGCAGCGTTGAAGATCGGGGACTAGCGGGACTGGTTAGCACAGATACGCAGTATTTT.

This sequence joins TRBV6-5 and TRBJ1-6; the D gene is possibly TRBD1 (6 bases). Germline CDR1 reads MNHEY; CDR2 reads SVGAGI. V lost 8 bases and J lost 8, with 16 bases in between. The CDR3 length is 14 residues. The CDR3 DNA is TGTGCCAGCGAGTACAGGGCGAACGATTCACCCCTCCACTTT. This encodes CASEYRANDSPLHF.

The genes are TRBV6-5 and TRBJ1-2; tentative D call: TRBD1 (5 bases). The CDR3 runs 11 residues. The V end was cut by 6 bases, the J end by 7 bases, with 9 bases between. In germline, CDR1 is MNHEY, CDR2 SVGAGI. This CDR3 is CASRPQGGYTF. As DNA, the CDR3 is TGTGCCAGCAGACCCCAGGGTGGCTACACCTTC.

The rearrangement joins TRBV5-1 to TRBJ2-3; TRBD1 aligns across 9 bases. J lost 3 bases, V lost 3 bases, and 5 bases had no gene match. Germline-derived CDR1 and CDR2 are SGHRS and YFSETQ. The CDR3 covers 15 residues. CDR3 residues: CASSSGQGVTDTQYF. The CDR3 nucleotides read TGCGCCAGCAGCTCGGGACAGGGAGTGACAGATACGCAGTATTTT.

This rearrangement joins TRBV4-1 to TRBJ2-7, with D perhaps TRBD2 (6 bases). The CDR3 contains 15 residues. CDR1 is MGHRA and CDR2 is YSYEKL in the germline V gene. V shed 6 bases and J shed 6 bases, with 21 bases lying between them. The CDR3 coding sequence is TGCGCCAGCAGTCCGCGGGACGGAGTATCCGGCGAGCAGTACTTC. Translated: CASSPRDGVSGEQYF.

This rearrangement joins TRBV2 to TRBJ2-1; the D gene is possibly TRBD1 (6 bases). The V gene lost 5 bases and the J gene lost 4 bases, with 15 bases spanning the gap. From germline, CDR1 is SNHLY and CDR2 FYNNEI. There are 15 residues in the CDR3. For the CDR3, the DNA is TGTGCCAGCAGTTTAAGGGGGACCGTTTACAATGAGCAGTTCTTC. It translates to CASSLRGTVYNEQFF.

The chain recombines TRBV19 with TRBJ2-3, with a tentative D call TRBD1 (5 bases). Trimming shortened V by 2 bases and J by 6 bases, and 15 bases separated the two germline ends. This CDR3 comprises 15 residues. Germline V gene lookup returns CDR1 LNHDA and CDR2 SQIVND (reference sequence). CDR3 residues: CASSIRGRVVDTQYF. DNA of the CDR3: TGTGCCAGTAGTATACGCGGCAGGGTCGTGGATACGCAGTATTTT.

The chain employs TRBV7-8 and TRBJ2-7; D uncertain. Trimming cost V 1 base and J 0 bases, with 13 bases left between them. CDR1 SGHVS and CDR2 FQNEAQ come from the germline V gene. The CDR3 is made up of 16 amino acids. The CDR3 coding sequence is TGTGCCAGCAGCTTAGGCAGAGGAACTGGCTCCTACGAGCAGTACTTC. Translating gives CASSLGRGTGSYEQYF.

The rearrangement joins TRBV18 to TRBJ1-6; D is undetermined. The CDR3 covers 13 residues. V lost 4 bases, J lost 5 bases, and 6 bases lay in between. Looked up from germline, CDR1 is KGHSH and CDR2 is LQKENI. Here the CDR3 DNA reads TGTGCCAGCTCACTGGCAGATAATTCACCCCTCCACTTT. Its protein is CASSLADNSPLHF.